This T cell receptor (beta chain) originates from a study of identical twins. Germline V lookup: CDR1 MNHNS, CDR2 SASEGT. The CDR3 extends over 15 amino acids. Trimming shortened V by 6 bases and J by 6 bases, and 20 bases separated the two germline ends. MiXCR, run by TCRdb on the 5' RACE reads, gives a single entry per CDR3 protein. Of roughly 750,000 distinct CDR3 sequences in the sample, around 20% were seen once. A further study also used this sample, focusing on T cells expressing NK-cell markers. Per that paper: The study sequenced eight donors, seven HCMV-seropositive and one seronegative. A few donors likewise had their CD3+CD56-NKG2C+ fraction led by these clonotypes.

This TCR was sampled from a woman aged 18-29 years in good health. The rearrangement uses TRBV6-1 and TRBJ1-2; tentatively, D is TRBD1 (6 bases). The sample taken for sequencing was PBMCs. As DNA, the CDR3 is TGTGCCAGCAGCCCTCCCCGGGGGAGGGGGGATGGCTACACCTTC. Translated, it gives CASSPPRGRGDGYTF.